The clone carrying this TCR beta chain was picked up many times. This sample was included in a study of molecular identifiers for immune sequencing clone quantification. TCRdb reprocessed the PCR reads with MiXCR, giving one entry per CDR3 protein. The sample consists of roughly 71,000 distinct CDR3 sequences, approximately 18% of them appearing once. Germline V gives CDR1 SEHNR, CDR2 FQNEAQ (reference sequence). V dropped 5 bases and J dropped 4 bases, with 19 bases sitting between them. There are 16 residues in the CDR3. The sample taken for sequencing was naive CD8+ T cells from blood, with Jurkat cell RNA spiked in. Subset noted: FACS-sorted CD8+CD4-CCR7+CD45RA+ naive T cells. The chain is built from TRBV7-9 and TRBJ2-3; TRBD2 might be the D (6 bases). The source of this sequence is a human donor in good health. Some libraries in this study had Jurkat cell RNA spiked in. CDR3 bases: TGTGCCAGCAGCCCATGGGGGGACGGGCCCCCAGATACGCAGTATTTT. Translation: CASSPWGDGPPDTQYF.